This T cell receptor beta chain was observed in a study of T cell responses to AZD1222 COVID-19 vaccine. Study-wide context: Second doses at about 4 or about 12 weeks were pooled.

As for this clone: Its antigen is currently unknown.

Profiled with immunoSEQ multiplex PCR; TCRdb holds only in-frame clones, not every one. The sample yields about 120,000 clones, around 94% seen once. The V gene's germline CDR1 is LNHDA and CDR2 SQIVND (reference sequence). Trimming shortened V by 4 bases and J by 6 bases, and 15 bases separated the two germline ends. The CDR3 consists of 14 residues. Overall study results and limits: Females outnumbered males among donors, who were mostly white British; clonal diversity was possibly underestimated. The study identified only a handful of AZD1222 recipients as seropositive at baseline. Targeting of unmutated variant regions was reportedly seen in nearly half of spike-specific TCRs.

The receptor comes from an adult in good health. This chain connects TRBV19 to TRBJ2-5; D is possibly TRBD1 (7 bases). The sample consisted of peripheral blood, taken on day 0 of AZD1222 vaccination. The CDR3 DNA follows: TGTGCCAGTAGTACCCAGACAGGGAGGAAGACCCAGTACTTC. It translates to CASSTQTGRKTQYF.